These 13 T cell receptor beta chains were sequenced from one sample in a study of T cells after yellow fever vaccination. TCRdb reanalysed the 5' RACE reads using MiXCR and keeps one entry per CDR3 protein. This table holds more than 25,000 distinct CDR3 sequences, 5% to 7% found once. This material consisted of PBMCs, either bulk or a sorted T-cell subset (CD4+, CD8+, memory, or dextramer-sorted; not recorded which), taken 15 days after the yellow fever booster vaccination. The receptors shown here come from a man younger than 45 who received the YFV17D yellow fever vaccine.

The CDR3 reads CASSEKRVGVYNEQFF. Here the CDR3 DNA reads TGTGCCAGCAGTGAAAAGAGGGTGGGGGTATACAATGAGCAGTTCTTC. V usage is TRBV6-1 and J usage is TRBJ2-1, with D perhaps assigned TRBD1 or TRBD2 (5 bases each). The length of the CDR3 is 16 residues. V lost 2 bases and J 4 bases, leaving 15 bases between the germline ends. Germline V lookup: CDR1 MNHNS, CDR2 SASEGT.

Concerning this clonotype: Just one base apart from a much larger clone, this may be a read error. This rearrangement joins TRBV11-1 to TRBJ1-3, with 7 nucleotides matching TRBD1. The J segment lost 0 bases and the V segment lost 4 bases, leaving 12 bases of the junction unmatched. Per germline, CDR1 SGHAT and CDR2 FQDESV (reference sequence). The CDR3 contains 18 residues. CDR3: CASSSGTVRWGSGNTIYF. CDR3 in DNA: TGTGCCAGCAGCTCCGGGACAGTTCGTTGGGGCTCTGGAAACACCATATATTTT.

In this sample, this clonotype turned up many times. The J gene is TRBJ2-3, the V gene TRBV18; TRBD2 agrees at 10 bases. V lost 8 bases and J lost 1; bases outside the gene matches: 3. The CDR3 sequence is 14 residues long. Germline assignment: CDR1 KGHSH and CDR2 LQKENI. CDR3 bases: TGTGCCAGCACAGGACTAGCGGGCACAGATACGCAGTATTTT. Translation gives CASTGLAGTDTQYF.

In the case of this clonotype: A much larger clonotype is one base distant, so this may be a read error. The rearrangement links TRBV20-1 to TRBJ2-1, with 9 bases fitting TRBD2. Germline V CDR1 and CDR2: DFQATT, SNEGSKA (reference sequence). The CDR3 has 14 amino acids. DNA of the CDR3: TGCAGCGCGGGGGGGGAGGACCCCTACAATGAGCAGTTCTTC. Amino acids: CSAGGEDPYNEQFF.

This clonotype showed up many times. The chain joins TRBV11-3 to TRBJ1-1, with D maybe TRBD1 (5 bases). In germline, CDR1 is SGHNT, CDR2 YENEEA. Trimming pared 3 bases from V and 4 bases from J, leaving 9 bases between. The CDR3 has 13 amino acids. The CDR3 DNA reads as TGTGCCAGCAGCTTGAGGGGAGGCACTGAAGCTTTCTTT. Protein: CASSLRGGTEAFF.

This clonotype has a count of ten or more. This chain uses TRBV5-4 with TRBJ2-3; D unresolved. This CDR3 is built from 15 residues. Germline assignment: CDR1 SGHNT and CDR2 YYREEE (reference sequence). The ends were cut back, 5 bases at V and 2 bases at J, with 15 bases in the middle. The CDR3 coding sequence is TGTGCCAGCAGTCCCGAGATTTCCCCCACAGATACGCAGTATTTT. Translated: CASSPEISPTDTQYF.

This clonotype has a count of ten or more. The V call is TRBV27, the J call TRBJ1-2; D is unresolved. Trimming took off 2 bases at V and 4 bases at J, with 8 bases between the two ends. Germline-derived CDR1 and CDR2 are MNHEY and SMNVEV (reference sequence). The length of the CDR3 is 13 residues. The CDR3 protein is CASSLGPGYGYTF. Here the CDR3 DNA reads TGTGCCAGCAGTTTAGGGCCCGGCTATGGCTACACCTTC.

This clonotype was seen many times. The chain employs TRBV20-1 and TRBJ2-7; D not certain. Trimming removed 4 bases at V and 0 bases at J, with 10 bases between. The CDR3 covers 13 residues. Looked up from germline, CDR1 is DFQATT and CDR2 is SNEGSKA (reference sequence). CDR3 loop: CSAIGESSYEQYF. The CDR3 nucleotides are TGCAGTGCTATAGGTGAGAGCTCCTACGAGCAGTACTTC.

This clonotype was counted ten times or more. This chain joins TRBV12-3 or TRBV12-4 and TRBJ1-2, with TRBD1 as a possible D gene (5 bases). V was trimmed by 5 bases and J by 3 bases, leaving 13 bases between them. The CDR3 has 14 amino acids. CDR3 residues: CASSPGDGYYGYTF. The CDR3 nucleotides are TGTGCCAGCAGTCCCGGGGACGGCTACTATGGCTACACCTTC.

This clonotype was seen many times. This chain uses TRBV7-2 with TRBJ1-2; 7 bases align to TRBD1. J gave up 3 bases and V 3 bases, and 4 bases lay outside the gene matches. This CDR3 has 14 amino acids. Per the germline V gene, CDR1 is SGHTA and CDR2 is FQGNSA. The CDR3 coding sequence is TGTGCCAGCAGCTTGCTCCAGGGGGACTATGGCTACACCTTC. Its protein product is CASSLLQGDYGYTF.

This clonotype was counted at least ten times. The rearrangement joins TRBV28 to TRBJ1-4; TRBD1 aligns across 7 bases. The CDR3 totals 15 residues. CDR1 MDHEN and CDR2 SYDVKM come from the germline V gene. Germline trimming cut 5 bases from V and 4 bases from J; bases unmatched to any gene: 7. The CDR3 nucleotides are TGTGCCAGCAGTGAAGCCGGGACAGTTAATGAAAAACTGTTTTTT. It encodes CASSEAGTVNEKLFF.

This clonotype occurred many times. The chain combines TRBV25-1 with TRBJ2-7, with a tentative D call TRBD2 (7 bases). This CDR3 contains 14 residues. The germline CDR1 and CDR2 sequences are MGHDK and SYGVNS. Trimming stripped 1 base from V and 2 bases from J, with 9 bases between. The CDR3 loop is CASSESGGPYEQYF. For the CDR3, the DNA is TGTGCCAGCAGTGAATCCGGGGGGCCCTACGAGCAGTACTTC.

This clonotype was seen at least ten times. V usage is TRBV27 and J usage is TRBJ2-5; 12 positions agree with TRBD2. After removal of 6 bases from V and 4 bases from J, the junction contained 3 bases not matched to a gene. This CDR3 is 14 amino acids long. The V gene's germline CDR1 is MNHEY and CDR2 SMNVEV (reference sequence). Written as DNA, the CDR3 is TGTGCCAGCAGGGCTAGCGGGAGGGGAGAGACCCAGTACTTC. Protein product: CASRASGRGETQYF.